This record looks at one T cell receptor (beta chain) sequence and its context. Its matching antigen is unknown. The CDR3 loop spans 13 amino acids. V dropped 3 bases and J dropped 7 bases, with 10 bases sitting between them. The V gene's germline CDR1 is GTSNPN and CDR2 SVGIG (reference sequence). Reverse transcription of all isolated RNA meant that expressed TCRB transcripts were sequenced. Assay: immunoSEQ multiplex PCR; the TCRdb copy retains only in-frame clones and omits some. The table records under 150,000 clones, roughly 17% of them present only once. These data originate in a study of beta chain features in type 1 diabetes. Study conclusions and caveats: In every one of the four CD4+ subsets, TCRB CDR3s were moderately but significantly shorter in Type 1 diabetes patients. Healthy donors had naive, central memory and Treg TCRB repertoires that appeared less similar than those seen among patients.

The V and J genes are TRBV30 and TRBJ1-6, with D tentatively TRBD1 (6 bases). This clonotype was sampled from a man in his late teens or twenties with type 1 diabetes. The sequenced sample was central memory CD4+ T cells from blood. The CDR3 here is CAWSTGQNSPLHF. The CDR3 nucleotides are TGTGCCTGGAGCACAGGGCAGAATTCACCCCTCCACTTT.